The present T cell receptor (beta chain) was sequenced within a study of blood T cell repertoires in COVID-19. On the study more broadly: Samples taken during acute and convalescent COVID-19 were collected in the United States, Italy and Spain. Sample material is recorded as cDNA or gDNA derived from T cells, B-cell-depleted T cells, or PBMCs.

Original handling: The assay estimated nucleated cells by amplifying reference gene primers. Assay used: immunoSEQ multiplex PCR; TCRdb lists only in-frame clones, some missing. The V and J calls and clone size are taken from that table; D and trimming were inferred from the DNA. The table includes hundreds of thousands of clones, approximately 90% detected once. V trimming: 5 bases; J trimming: 3 bases; junction bases outside the gene matches: 9. This CDR3 region has 15 residues. Per the germline V gene, CDR1 is SEHNR and CDR2 is FQNEAQ (reference sequence). Sequenced: peripheral blood. The receptor comes from a young woman with acute or convalescent COVID-19. The chain recombines TRBV7-9 with TRBJ1-1, with 7 bases aligning to TRBD1. CDR3 in DNA: TGTGCCAGCAGCGTATACAGGGGCGCGGACACTGAAGCTTTCTTT. Translated: CASSVYRGADTEAFF. Looking up the rest from reference TRBV7-9 and TRBJ1-1 gives the full variable domain: DTGVSQNPRHKITKRGQNVTFRCDPISEHNRLYWYRQTLGQGPEFLTYFQNEAQLEKSRLLSDRFSAERPKGSFSTLEIQRTEQGDSAMYLCASSVYRGADTEAFFGQGTRLTVV.